The rows below give T cell receptor beta chains drawn from one sample of a study of T-cell reconstitution after alpha-beta-depleted transplantation in children. TCRdb used MiXCR to reprocess the PCR reads, holding one entry per CDR3 protein. This repertoire shows some 500,000 distinct CDR3 sequences, 15% to 20% found once; its top ten account for roughly 3.3%. The sample in question was PBMCs from the stem cell graft donor, obtained from the stem cell graft. The receptors originated from a human donor who donated a stem cell graft to a child with acute lymphoblastic leukemia. Each CDR3 is given with its conserved first and last residue. The D gene is left open where the match is weak. Clone size, where shown, is once, few, many, or a class for clones that have expanded.

>NA|TRBV27|13|NA|TRBJ1-1
TGTGCCAGCGGTTTCGCGGGCGGCACTGAAGCTTTCTTT
CASGFAGGTEAFF
>NA|TRBV11-2|11|NA|TRBJ2-1
TGTGCCAGCAGTCGGGGGAGTTGGCAGTTCTTC
CASSRGSWQFF
>NA|TRBV4-2|14|NA|TRBJ1-2
TGTGCCAGCAGCCAAGATTCCAGTCTCTATGGCTACACCTTC
CASSQDSSLYGYTF
>NA|TRBV5-5|14|few|TRBJ2-6
TGTGCCAGCAGTTCATCCGGGACGGGCAACGTCCTGACTTTC
CASSSSGTGNVLTF
>NA|TRBV20-1|15|NA|TRBJ1-5
TGCAGTGCGAGGGGGAGCCGGGGCGGTTATCAGCCCCAGCATTTT
CSARGSRGGYQPQHF
>NA|TRBV4-1|16|NA|TRBJ1-5
TGCGCCAGCAGCCGGACACTGGGGTATAGCAATCAGCCCCAGCATTTT
CASSRTLGYSNQPQHF
>NA|TRBV12-3/TRBV12-4|15|NA|TRBJ2-7
TGTGCCAGCAGTTTAGTCCAGACGAGCTCCTACGAGCAGTACTTC
CASSLVQTSSYEQYF
>TRBD2|TRBV6-5|16|few|TRBJ2-1
TGTGCCAGCAGTCCTGCTCTAGCGGGAGGGTACAATGAGCAGTTCTTC
CASSPALAGGYNEQFF
>NA|TRBV24-1|14|NA|TRBJ1-4
TGTGCCACCAGTGAGGGGGGCCCTAATGAAAAACTGTTTTTT
CATSEGGPNEKLFF
>NA|TRBV11-2|12|NA|TRBJ2-1
TGTGCCAGCAGCTTCCCGATTGGCGAGCAGTTCTTC
CASSFPIGEQFF
>NA|TRBV20-1|12|few|TRBJ2-1
TGCAGTGGTGGCGAGGCCTACAATGAGCAGTTCTTC
CSGGEAYNEQFF
>NA|TRBV29-1|14|NA|TRBJ2-6
TGCAGCGTTGAAGACATCTCTGGGGCCAACGTCCTGACTTTC
CSVEDISGANVLTF
>NA|TRBV12-3/TRBV12-4|15|NA|TRBJ1-5
TGTGCCAGCAGACCCCGGGGGGCCGGGATCCAGCCCCAGCATTTT
CASRPRGAGIQPQHF
>TRBD2|TRBV5-1|17|NA|TRBJ2-2
TGCGCCAGCAGCTCGGGAGGACTAGCGGGACAGACCGGGGAGCTGTTTTTT
CASSSGGLAGQTGELFF
>NA|TRBV28|16|NA|TRBJ2-7
TGTGCCAGCACCCGTCTTCCCAGGGACGGGTTCTACGAGCAGTACTTC
CASTRLPRDGFYEQYF
>TRBD2|TRBV12-3/TRBV12-4|14|few|TRBJ2-1
TGTGCCAGCAGTTTAGGCGGGGGGAGTAGTGAGCAGTTCTTC
CASSLGGGSSEQFF
>TRBD1|TRBV10-3|16|NA|TRBJ1-2
TGTGCCATCAGCCCACAGGGGGCGAACAAAGGGGATGGCTACACCTTC
CAISPQGANKGDGYTF
>NA|TRBV2|16|NA|TRBJ2-7
TGTGCCAGCAGTGAAGCGCTTCTTGGGGGGCATGGCGAGCAGTACTTC
CASSEALLGGHGEQYF
>NA|TRBV5-1|12|few|TRBJ2-1
TGCGCCAGCAGCTATCTAGACAATGAGCAGTTCTTC
CASSYLDNEQFF
>NA|TRBV7-9|13|few|TRBJ1-5
TGTGCCAGCAGCTTAGCACCACCGGGGCCCCAGCATTTT
CASSLAPPGPQHF
>TRBD1|TRBV7-9|16|NA|TRBJ1-5
TGTGCCAGCAGCTCGTGGACAGGCTATAGCAATCAGCCCCAGCATTTT
CASSSWTGYSNQPQHF
>TRBD2|TRBV6-1|19|NA|TRBJ2-2
TGTGCCAGCAGTGAACCCGTACAGGGTAGCGGGAGAGTAACCGGGGAGCTGTTTTTT
CASSEPVQGSGRVTGELFF
>NA|TRBV13|12|few|TRBJ2-5
TGTGCCAGCAGCTTAAAACAAGAGACCCAGTACTTC
CASSLKQETQYF
>TRBD1|TRBV20-1|15|NA|TRBJ2-2
TGCAGTGCTAGAGAGGGGACAGGGCGTACCGGGGAGCTGTTTTTT
CSAREGTGRTGELFF